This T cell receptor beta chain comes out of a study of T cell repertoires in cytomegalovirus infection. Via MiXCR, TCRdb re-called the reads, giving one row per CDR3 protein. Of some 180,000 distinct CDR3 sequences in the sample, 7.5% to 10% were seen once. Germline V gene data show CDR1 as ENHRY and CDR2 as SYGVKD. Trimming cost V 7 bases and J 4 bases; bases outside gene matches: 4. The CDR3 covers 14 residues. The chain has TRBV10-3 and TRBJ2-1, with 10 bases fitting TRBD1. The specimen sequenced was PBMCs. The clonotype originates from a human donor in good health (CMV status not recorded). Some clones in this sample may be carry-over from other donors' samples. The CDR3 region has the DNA TGTGCCATCAAGGGACAGGGGTTGTACAATGAGCAGTTCTTC. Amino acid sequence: CAIKGQGLYNEQFF.